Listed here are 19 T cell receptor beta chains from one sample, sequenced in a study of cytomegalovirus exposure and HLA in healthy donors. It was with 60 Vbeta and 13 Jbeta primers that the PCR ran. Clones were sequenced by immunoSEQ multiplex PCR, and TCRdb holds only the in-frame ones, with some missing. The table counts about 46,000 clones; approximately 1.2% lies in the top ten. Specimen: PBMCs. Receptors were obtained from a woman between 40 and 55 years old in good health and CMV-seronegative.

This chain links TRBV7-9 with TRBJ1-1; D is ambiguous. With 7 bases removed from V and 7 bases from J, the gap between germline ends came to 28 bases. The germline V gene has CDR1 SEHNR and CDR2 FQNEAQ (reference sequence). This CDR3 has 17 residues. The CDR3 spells CASTAGRLLSFDVEAFF. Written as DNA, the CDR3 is TGTGCCAGCACCGCCGGCAGGCTCCTGTCCTTCGACGTTGAAGCTTTCTTT.

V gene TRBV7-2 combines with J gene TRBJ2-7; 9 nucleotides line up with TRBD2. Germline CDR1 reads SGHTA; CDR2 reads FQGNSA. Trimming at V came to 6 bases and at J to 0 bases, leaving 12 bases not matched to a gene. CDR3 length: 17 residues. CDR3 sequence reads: CASRPQPLAGPSYEQYF. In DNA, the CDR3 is TGTGCCAGCAGACCCCAACCCCTAGCGGGGCCCTCCTACGAGCAGTACTTC.

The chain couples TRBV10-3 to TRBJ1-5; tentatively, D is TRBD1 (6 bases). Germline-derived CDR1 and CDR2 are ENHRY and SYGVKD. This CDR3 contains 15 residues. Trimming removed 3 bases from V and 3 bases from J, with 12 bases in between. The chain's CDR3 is CAISEGGNDNQPQHF. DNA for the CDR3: TGTGCCATCAGTGAAGGGGGAAACGACAATCAGCCCCAGCATTTT.

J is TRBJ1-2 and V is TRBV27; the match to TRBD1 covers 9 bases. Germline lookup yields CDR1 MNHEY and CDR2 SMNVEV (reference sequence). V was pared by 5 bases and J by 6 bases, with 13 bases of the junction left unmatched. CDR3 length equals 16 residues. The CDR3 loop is CASSMDRGERFNGYTF. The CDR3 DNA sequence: TGTGCCAGCAGTATGGACAGGGGAGAAAGATTCAATGGCTACACCTTC.

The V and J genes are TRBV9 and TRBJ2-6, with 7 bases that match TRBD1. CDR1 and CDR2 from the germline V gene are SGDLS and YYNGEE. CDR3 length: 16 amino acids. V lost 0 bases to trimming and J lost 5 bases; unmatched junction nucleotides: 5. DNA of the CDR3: TGTGCCAGCAGCGTAGTTAGGGGGCCGCGGGCCAACGTCCTGACTTTC. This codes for CASSVVRGPRANVLTF.

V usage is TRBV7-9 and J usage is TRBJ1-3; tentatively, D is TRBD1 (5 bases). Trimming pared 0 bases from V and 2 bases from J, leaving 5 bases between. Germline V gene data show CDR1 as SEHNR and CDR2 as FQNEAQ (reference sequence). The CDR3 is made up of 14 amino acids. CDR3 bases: TGTGCCAGCAGCTTAGCAGGGGCTGGAAACACCATATATTTT. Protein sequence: CASSLAGAGNTIYF. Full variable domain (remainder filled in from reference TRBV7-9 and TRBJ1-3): DTGVSQNPRHKITKRGQNVTFRCDPISEHNRLYWYRQTLGQGPEFLTYFQNEAQLEKSRLLSDRFSAERPKGSFSTLEIQRTEQGDSAMYLCASSLAGAGNTIYFGEGSWLTVV.

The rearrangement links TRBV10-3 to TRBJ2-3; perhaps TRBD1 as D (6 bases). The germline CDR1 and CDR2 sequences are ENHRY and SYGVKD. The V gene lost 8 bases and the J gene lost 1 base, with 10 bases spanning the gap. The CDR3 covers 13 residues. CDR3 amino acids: CAIDSGGTDTQYF. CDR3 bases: TGTGCCATCGATTCAGGGGGCACAGATACGCAGTATTTT.

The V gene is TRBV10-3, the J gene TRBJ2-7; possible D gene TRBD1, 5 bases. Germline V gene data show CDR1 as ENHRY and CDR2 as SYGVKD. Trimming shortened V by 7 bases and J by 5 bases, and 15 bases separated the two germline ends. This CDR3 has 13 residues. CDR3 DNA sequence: TGTGCCATCACAGGCTCACAGGCGGACGAGCAGTACTTC. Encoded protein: CAITGSQADEQYF.

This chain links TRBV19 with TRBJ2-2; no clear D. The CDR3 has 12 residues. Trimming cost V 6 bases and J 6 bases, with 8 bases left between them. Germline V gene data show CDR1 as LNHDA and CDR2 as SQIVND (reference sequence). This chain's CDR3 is CASSTASGELFF. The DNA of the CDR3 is TGTGCCAGTAGCACAGCCTCCGGGGAGCTGTTTTTT.

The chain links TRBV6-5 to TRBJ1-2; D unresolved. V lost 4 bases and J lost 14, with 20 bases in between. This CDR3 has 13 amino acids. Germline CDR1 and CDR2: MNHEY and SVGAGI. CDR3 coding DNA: TGTGCCAGCAGTTCTTGGACGGAGGATGTTTTAACCTTC. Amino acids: CASSSWTEDVLTF.

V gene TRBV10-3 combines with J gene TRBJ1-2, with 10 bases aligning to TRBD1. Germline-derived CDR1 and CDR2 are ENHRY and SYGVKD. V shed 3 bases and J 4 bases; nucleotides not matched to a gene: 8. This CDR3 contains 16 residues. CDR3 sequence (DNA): TGTGCCATCAGTGATGGATGGGACAGGGGCAGCTATGGCTACACCTTC. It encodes CAISDGWDRGSYGYTF.

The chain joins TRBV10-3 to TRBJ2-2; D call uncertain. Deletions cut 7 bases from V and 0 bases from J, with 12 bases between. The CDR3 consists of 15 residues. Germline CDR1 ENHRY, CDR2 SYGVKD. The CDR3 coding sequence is TGTGCCATCAACAGCCAAGATGCGAACACCGGGGAGCTGTTTTTT. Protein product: CAINSQDANTGELFF.

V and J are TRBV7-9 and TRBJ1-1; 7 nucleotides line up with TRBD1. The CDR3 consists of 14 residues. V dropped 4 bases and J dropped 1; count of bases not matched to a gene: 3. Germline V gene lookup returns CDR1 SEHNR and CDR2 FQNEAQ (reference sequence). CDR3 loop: CASSSGTANTEAFF. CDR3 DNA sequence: TGTGCCAGCAGCTCCGGGACAGCGAACACTGAAGCTTTCTTT.

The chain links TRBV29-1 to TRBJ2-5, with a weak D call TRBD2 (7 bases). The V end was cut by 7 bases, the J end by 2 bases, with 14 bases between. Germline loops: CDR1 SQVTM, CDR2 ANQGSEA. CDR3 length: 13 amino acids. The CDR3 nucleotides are TGCAGCGGAACCAGGGGAGGGCAAGAGACCCAGTACTTC. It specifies CSGTRGGQETQYF.

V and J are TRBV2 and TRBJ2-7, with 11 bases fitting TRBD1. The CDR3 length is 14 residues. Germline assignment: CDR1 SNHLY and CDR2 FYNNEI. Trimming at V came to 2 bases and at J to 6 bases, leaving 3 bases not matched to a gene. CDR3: CASSEKDRGLEQYF. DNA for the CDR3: TGTGCCAGCAGTGAAAAGGACAGGGGGCTCGAGCAGTACTTC.

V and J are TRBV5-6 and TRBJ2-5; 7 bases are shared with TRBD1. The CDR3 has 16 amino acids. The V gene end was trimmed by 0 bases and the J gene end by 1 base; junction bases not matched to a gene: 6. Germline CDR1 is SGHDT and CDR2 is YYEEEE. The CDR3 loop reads CASSLGLGTAQETQYF. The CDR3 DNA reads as TGTGCCAGCAGCTTGGGGCTCGGGACAGCCCAAGAGACCCAGTACTTC.

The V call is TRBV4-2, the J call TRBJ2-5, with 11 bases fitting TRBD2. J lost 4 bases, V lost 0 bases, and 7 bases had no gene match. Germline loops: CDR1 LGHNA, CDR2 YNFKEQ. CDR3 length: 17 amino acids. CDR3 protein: CASSQELAGDSGETQYF. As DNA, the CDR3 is TGTGCCAGCAGCCAAGAACTAGCGGGGGACTCGGGAGAGACCCAGTACTTC.

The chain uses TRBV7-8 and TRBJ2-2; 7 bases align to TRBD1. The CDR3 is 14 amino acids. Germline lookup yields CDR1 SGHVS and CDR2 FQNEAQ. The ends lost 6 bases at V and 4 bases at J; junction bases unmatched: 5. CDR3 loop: CASRQRDSTGELFF. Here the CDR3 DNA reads TGTGCCAGCAGGCAAAGGGACAGCACCGGGGAGCTGTTTTTT.

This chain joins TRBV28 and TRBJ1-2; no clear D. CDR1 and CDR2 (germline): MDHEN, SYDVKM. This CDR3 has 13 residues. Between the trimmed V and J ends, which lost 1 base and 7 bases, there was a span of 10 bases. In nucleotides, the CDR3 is TGTGCCAGCAGTTTATTTCAGCGGGGTGGCTACACCTTC. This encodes CASSLFQRGGYTF.